Listed below are T cell receptor beta chains from one sample, sequenced in a study of cytomegalovirus exposure and HLA in healthy donors. Repertoires were generated with immunoSEQ multiplex PCR, while TCRdb's copy carries only in-frame clones and drops some. Its listing shows some 120,000 clones. The sequenced material came from PBMCs. These receptors all stem from a man aged 35-49 years in good health and CMV-seronegative. Each CDR3 is given with its conserved first and last residue. Each record gives: clone size, J gene, D gene, V gene, CDR3 DNA, CDR3 protein. The D gene is left open where the match is weak. Rows may omit the clone size; those that give it use once, few, many or a size class.

-,TRBJ1-2,-,TRBV6-5,TGTGCCAGCAGCTATCGGGACAAGTACTATGGCTACACCTTC,CASSYRDKYYGYTF
-,TRBJ2-5,TRBD1,TRBV7-7,TGTGCTAGCAGCTTAGCCGGGACAGGAGAGGAGACCCAGTACTTC,CASSLAGTGEETQYF
-,TRBJ1-1,TRBD1,TRBV6-6,TGTGCCAGCAGTTACCTACCCGGGACAGGGACCTTCTTT,CASSYLPGTGTFF
-,TRBJ1-1,TRBD1,TRBV7-6,TGTGCCAGCAGCTTATCCCCGACAGGGGTCCTGAACACTGAAGCTTTCTTT,CASSLSPTGVLNTEAFF
-,TRBJ2-7,-,TRBV5-5,TGTGCCAGCAGCTTAGGTGGGGAGACCTACGAGCAGTACTTC,CASSLGGETYEQYF
-,TRBJ2-7,-,TRBV19,TGTGCCAGTAGTATTAGTCTAGGCAACTACGAGCAGTACTTC,CASSISLGNYEQYF
-,TRBJ1-1,-,TRBV14,TGTGCCAGCAGCCTTAATTGGAACACTGAAGCTTTCTTT,CASSLNWNTEAFF
-,TRBJ1-2,-,TRBV18,TGTGCCAGCTCACCAGAGCTGGTCCCTTCGTATGGCTACACCTTC,CASSPELVPSYGYTF
-,TRBJ2-7,-,TRBV7-7,TGTGCTAGCAGCTTAGCGGTCGGCGAGCAGTACTTC,CASSLAVGEQYF
-,TRBJ1-1,-,TRBV28,TGTGCCAGTGCCTCGGGGGGCCCAAGGGCGGGGGCTTTCTTT,CASASGGPRAGAFF
-,TRBJ1-1,-,TRBV2,TGTGCCAGCAGGAGGGAGGGAGGGGGGAAGTTTTTGAACACTGAAGCTTTCTTT,CASRREGGGKFLNTEAFF
-,TRBJ2-3,-,TRBV7-9,TGTGCCAGCAGCTTAGGACTAGGTTTCACAGATACGCAGTATTTT,CASSLGLGFTDTQYF
-,TRBJ1-4,-,TRBV10-1,TGCGCCAGCAGTGACTTTTCGGGGGCAACTAATGAAAAACTGTTTTTT,CASSDFSGATNEKLFF
-,TRBJ1-2,TRBD1,TRBV30,TGTGCCTGGTCCCGGGACAGGGGATTAACTTATGGCTACACCTTC,CAWSRDRGLTYGYTF
-,TRBJ1-1,-,TRBV14,TGTGCCAGCAGCCCCCAGACAGGATCGAACACTGAAGCTTTCTTT,CASSPQTGSNTEAFF
-,TRBJ2-3,-,TRBV4-1,TGCGCCAGCAGCCAAGATCGGACGGAGCGGTACGGGGGTACGCAGTATTTT,CASSQDRTERYGGTQYF
-,TRBJ2-7,TRBD2,TRBV10-3,TGTGCCATCAGCGGGGGGGTAGCGATACTATACGAGCAGTACTTC,CAISGGVAILYEQYF
-,TRBJ1-3,-,TRBV6-1,TGTGCCAGCAGTGAAGCCCACTCTGGAAACACCATATATTTT,CASSEAHSGNTIYF
-,TRBJ2-7,-,TRBV6-1,TGTGCCAGCAGTCTTAGCCTCCGGCCCACCTACGAGCAGTACTTC,CASSLSLRPTYEQYF
-,TRBJ1-5,-,TRBV6-5,TGTGCCAGCAGCCGGGACACCCATAGCAATCAGCCCCAGCATTTT,CASSRDTHSNQPQHF
-,TRBJ1-1,-,TRBV5-5,TGTGCCAGCAGCTTGGTGGGGGGGGCCACTGAAGCTTTCTTT,CASSLVGGATEAFF
-,TRBJ1-1,-,TRBV11-3,TGTGCCAGCAGCTTAGGTCGGCAGGGGAACACTGAAGCTTTCTTT,CASSLGRQGNTEAFF
-,TRBJ2-7,-,TRBV5-1,TGCGCCAGCAGCTTGGAACTGTCGACAAGCAGCTCCTACGAGCAGTACTTC,CASSLELSTSSSYEQYF
medium-sized,TRBJ2-7,-,TRBV5-6,TGTGCCAGCACCCTGGGGCAGGGGTCCTACGAGCAGTACTTC,CASTLGQGSYEQYF
-,TRBJ1-5,-,TRBV19,TGTGCCAGTAGGTACAGAGGCAATCAGCCCCAGCATTTT,CASRYRGNQPQHF
-,TRBJ2-1,TRBD2,TRBV7-3,TGTGCCAGCAGCTTAACTAGCGGGAAATCTCTCAATGAGCAGTTCTTC,CASSLTSGKSLNEQFF
-,TRBJ2-7,TRBD2,TRBV9,TGTGCCAGCAGCGTAGCAGGCGGGAGAGGCGACGAGCAGTACTTC,CASSVAGGRGDEQYF
-,TRBJ1-5,-,TRBV6-1,TGTGCCAGCGCAAGGGGTAGCAATCAGCCCCAGCATTTT,CASARGSNQPQHF
-,TRBJ2-5,-,TRBV6-5,TGTGCCAGCAGTTATTGGTTGAGAGAGACCCAGTACTTC,CASSYWLRETQYF
-,TRBJ2-7,TRBD2,TRBV27,TGTGCCAGCAGGGGGGCGGGAGGGTACGAGCAGTACTTC,CASRGAGGYEQYF
-,TRBJ2-7,TRBD2,TRBV19,TGTGCCAGTAGTGGACCGGGACTAGCGATTTACGAGCAGTACTTC,CASSGPGLAIYEQYF
-,TRBJ2-5,-,TRBV5-5,TGTGCCAGCAGCTTCGGACAGATCCAAGAGACCCAGTACTTC,CASSFGQIQETQYF